The text below deals with one TCR beta chain. The data are from a study of blood T cell repertoires in COVID-19. About the research overall: Spain, Italy and the United States supplied samples that represented acute and convalescent COVID-19. The cDNA or gDNA used as material had been derived from T cells, B-cell-depleted T cells, or PBMCs.

Per the study methods: Amplification from reference gene primers served as the basis for estimated nucleated cell counts. TCRdb's table, derived via immunoSEQ multiplex PCR, lists solely in-frame clones and lacks some. The DNA was the basis for D and trimming; V, J and clone size are from that table. The data show some 57,000 clones, with 90% seen just once and around 13% held by the top ten. With 2 bases removed from V and 4 bases from J, the gap between germline ends came to 12 bases. CDR1 is SGHTA, CDR2 FQGNSA, per germline. CDR3 size: 15 residues. The material sequenced was peripheral blood. This chain links TRBV7-2 with TRBJ1-5, with D possibly matching TRBD1 (6 bases). The TCR sequence derives from a man aged 55 to 70 with active COVID-19. CDR3 in amino acids: CASSLSGGGNQPQHF. Written as DNA, the CDR3 is TGTGCCAGCAGCTTATCGGGAGGGGGGAATCAGCCCCAGCATTTT.